Following are 13 T cell receptor beta chains from one sample sequenced in a study of blood T cell repertoires in COVID-19. Assay: immunoSEQ multiplex PCR; the TCRdb copy retains only in-frame clones and omits some. The sample carries over 70,000 clones, under 90% recorded once. Sequenced: peripheral blood. These receptor sequences come from a woman aged 55-70 years with acute or convalescent COVID-19.

This chain uses TRBV7-9 with TRBJ2-7, with 9 bases that match TRBD1. Germline V CDR1 and CDR2: SEHNR, FQNEAQ (reference sequence). The junction had 10 bases not matched to a gene; V was cut back by 3 bases and J by 4 bases. This CDR3 comprises 16 residues. CDR3 loop: CASSLGQGLGLYEQYF. CDR3 DNA sequence: TGTGCCAGCAGCTTGGGACAGGGTCTTGGTCTTTACGAGCAGTACTTC. Full variable domain (rest looked up from reference TRBV7-9 and TRBJ2-7): DTGVSQNPRHKITKRGQNVTFRCDPISEHNRLYWYRQTLGQGPEFLTYFQNEAQLEKSRLLSDRFSAERPKGSFSTLEIQRTEQGDSAMYLCASSLGQGLGLYEQYFGPGTRLTVT.

The CDR3 DNA sequence: TGCGCCAGCAAAGGGACAGTTAGTCAAAATGAAAAACTGTTTTTT. It specifies CASKGTVSQNEKLFF. This sequence joins TRBV5-1 and TRBJ1-4; 7 bases fit TRBD1. The CDR3 is 15 residues long. Trimming at V came to 6 bases and at J to 5 bases, leaving 10 bases not matched to a gene. Germline CDR1 reads SGHRS; CDR2 reads YFSETQ.

This chain connects TRBV7-9 to TRBJ2-4; D may be TRBD1 (7 bases). The germline gives CDR1 SEHNR, CDR2 FQNEAQ (reference sequence). V shed 6 bases and J shed 4 bases, with 13 bases lying between them. CDR3 length: 14 residues. The CDR3 DNA sequence: TGTGCCAGCAGGGCGGGGACAGAGAAAAACATTCAGTACTTC. Translated, it gives CASRAGTEKNIQYF.

CDR3 sequence reads: CASSQGTLREGDYGYTF. For the CDR3, the DNA is TGTGCCAGCAGCCAAGGAACATTACGTGAAGGGGACTATGGCTACACCTTC. V gene TRBV4-2 combines with J gene TRBJ1-2; possibly TRBD1 for D (5 bases). The CDR3 runs to 17 residues. V was pared by 1 base and J by 3 bases, with 18 bases between. Germline assignment: CDR1 LGHNA and CDR2 YNFKEQ.

The CDR3 region is CASSPRAGGKETQYF. CDR3 bases: TGTGCCAGCTCACCTCGAGCGGGAGGCAAAGAGACCCAGTACTTC. The chain has TRBV18 and TRBJ2-5, with TRBD2 identical over 9 bases. Germline CDR1 reads KGHSH; CDR2 reads LQKENI. The CDR3 consists of 15 residues. V trimming: 3 bases; J trimming: 3 bases; junction bases outside the gene matches: 5.

This chain connects TRBV5-1 to TRBJ2-7; D call uncertain. Trimming took off 0 bases at V and 2 bases at J, with 6 bases between the two ends. Germline V gives CDR1 SGHRS, CDR2 YFSETQ. This CDR3 is built from 13 residues. CDR3 sequence reads: CASSLEPTYEQYF. Written as DNA, the CDR3 is TGCGCCAGCAGCTTGGAGCCAACCTACGAGCAGTACTTC.

The V call is TRBV10-1, the J call TRBJ2-1, with 11 bases fitting TRBD2. Per the germline V gene, CDR1 is WNHNN and CDR2 is SYGVQD (reference sequence). Germline trimming cut 3 bases from V and 8 bases from J; bases unmatched to any gene: 9. This CDR3 spans 16 amino acids. CDR3 nucleotide sequence: TGCGCCAGCAGTGAAACTAGCGGGAGTCAACGCGATGAGCAGTTCTTC. Amino acids: CASSETSGSQRDEQFF.

The chain employs TRBV5-1 and TRBJ1-1, with 9 bases fitting TRBD1. Germline values: CDR1 SGHRS, CDR2 YFSETQ. The CDR3 consists of 14 residues. With 4 bases clipped from V and 1 base from J, the junction kept 2 bases outside the gene matches. The CDR3 reads CASSGDRANTEAFF. In nucleotides, the CDR3 is TGCGCCAGCAGCGGGGACAGGGCGAACACTGAAGCTTTCTTT.

In its sample, this clone was seen once. This chain connects TRBV7-9 to TRBJ2-1, with TRBD2 matching over 12 bases. The V segment lost 3 bases and the J segment 10 bases; nucleotides outside the gene matches: 7. The CDR3 totals 15 residues. Germline V gene sequence: CDR1 SEHNR, CDR2 FQNEAQ (reference sequence). This CDR3 is CASSFSSGRGGEQFF. The CDR3 DNA reads as TGTGCCAGCAGCTTCTCTAGCGGGAGGGGGGGAGAGCAGTTCTTC.

The chain joins TRBV18 to TRBJ1-1; tentative D call: TRBD1 (5 bases). This CDR3 region has 15 residues. V lost 3 bases to trimming and J lost 1 base, with 12 bases between them. The germline V gene encodes CDR1 KGHSH and CDR2 LQKENI. This CDR3 reads CASSPSMTANTEAFF. The CDR3 nucleotides read TGTGCCAGCTCACCTTCTATGACAGCGAACACTGAAGCTTTCTTT.

This sequence joins TRBV4-1 and TRBJ1-3; tentatively, D is TRBD1 (5 bases). V was pared by 0 bases and J by 3 bases, with 9 bases between. The CDR3 extends over 15 amino acids. Germline V CDR1 and CDR2: MGHRA, YSYEKL. CDR3 nucleotide sequence: TGCGCCAGCAGCCAAGACAGGGCCTATGGAAACACCATATATTTT. Protein product: CASSQDRAYGNTIYF.

This clone was picked up a small number of times. The rearrangement uses TRBV29-1 and TRBJ1-1; a possible D gene is TRBD1 (5 bases). Germline V gene sequence: CDR1 SQVTM, CDR2 ANQGSEA. V was cut by 5 bases and J by 3 bases, with 13 bases left in between. This CDR3 has 13 amino acids. CDR3 nucleotides: TGCAGCGTTCGTTCGGGGGTGGACACTGAAGCTTTCTTT. It yields the protein CSVRSGVDTEAFF. The complete variable domain, with remaining parts taken from reference TRBV29-1 and TRBJ1-1, reads SAVISQKPSRDICQRGTSLTIQCQVDSQVTMMFWYRQQPGQSLTLIATANQGSEATYESGFVIDKFPISRPNLTFSTLTVSNMSPEDSSIYLCSVRSGVDTEAFFGQGTRLTVV.

This rearrangement joins TRBV11-2 to TRBJ2-1, with unresolved D. The germline V gene encodes CDR1 SGHAT and CDR2 FQNNGV. CDR3 length: 16 amino acids. Deletions cut 1 base from V and 6 bases from J, with 16 bases between. In DNA form, the CDR3 reads TGTGCCAGCAGCTTAGCTGTAATTATTAGTTCCAATGAGCAGTTCTTC. This translates into CASSLAVIISSNEQFF.